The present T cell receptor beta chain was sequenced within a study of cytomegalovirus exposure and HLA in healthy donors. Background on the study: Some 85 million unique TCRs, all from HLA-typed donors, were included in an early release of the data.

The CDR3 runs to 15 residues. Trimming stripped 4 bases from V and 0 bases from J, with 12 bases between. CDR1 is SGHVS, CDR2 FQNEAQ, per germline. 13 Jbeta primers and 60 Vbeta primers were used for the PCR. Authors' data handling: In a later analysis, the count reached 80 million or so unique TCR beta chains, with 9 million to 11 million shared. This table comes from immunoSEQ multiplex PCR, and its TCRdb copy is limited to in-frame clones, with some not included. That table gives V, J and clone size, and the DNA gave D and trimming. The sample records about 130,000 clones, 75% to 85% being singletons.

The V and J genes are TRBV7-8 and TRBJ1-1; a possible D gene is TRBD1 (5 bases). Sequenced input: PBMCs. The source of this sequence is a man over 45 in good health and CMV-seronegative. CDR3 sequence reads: CASSSHDSLNTEAFF. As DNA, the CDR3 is TGTGCCAGCAGCTCACACGACAGCCTGAACACTGAAGCTTTCTTT.